One T cell receptor (beta chain) is described in this entry. No cognate antigen has been identified for it. Base quality data are lacking; no much larger clone is found one base away. TCR CDR3 regions were amplified from genomic DNA by multiplex PCR using the deep immunoSEQ assay. Extracted genomic DNA from each cell subset was spread evenly across all wells of several immunoSEQ 96-well plates, with each plate serving as a replicate. For sorted subsets, each replicate PCR was loaded with 150 to 250 ng genomic DNA, equivalent to roughly 30,000 T cell genomes. Purified libraries were quantified with a Qubit 3.0 fluorometer, sized on a Bioanalyzer 2100, and re-quantified with the KAPA Library Quantification kit. Every immunoSEQ 96-well plate was sequenced on a dedicated single-read 150-cycle Illumina NextSeq 550 flow cell. Processing in the source paper ran as follows. Because the immunoSEQ output included only junctional sequences and no quality scores, the filtering could not be the same as the filtering used for full-length reads. To assign V/J genes and CDR3, sequences were annotated against IMGT germline references using PyIR, a Python wrapper for IgBLAST v1.9. Any read was removed if the V/J assignment was weak (E-value above 1e-6), the CDR3 was missing, or the read contained stop codons, out-of-frame junctions, or ambiguous translated residues. V3J clonotypes were defined as sequences sharing an identical inferred V gene, J gene, and CDR3 amino acid sequence. The percentage overlap between two repertoires was calculated by dividing the number of shared unique clonotypes by the size of the smaller repertoire. Three approaches were used to assess repertoire richness: RTK rarefaction, the Chao1 estimator, and Recon v2.1 estimates of unobserved clonotypes. For all TCRbeta clonotypes obtained by the gDNA method from a handful of donors, generation probabilities were computed with OLGA. The table comes from immuneACCESS by way of TCRdb, which keeps in-frame sequences with V and J called. Part of the clones is missing from these tables; in studies checked, under half for an unresolved V gene and the rest for unknown reasons. V and J calls and clone size follow that table, whereas D and trimming were derived from the DNA. Here the sample has over a million clones; approximately 97% occur a single time. The top ten constitute over 1% of the sample.

This entry belongs to a study of shared clonotypes between healthy human individuals (dated by TCRdb to about 2020). The study in broad terms: A couple of women and a few men aged 18 to 49 years were included in the cohort. To increase sequencing depth and limit assay-specific biases, different laboratories used diverse techniques to prepare libraries and sequence TCR repertoires. To estimate repertoire size and how much clonotype sharing occurs between individuals, the study deeply sequenced the blood TCR repertoires of about five healthy adults. Per donor, leukapheresis produced somewhere between about 0.9 and 10 billion PBMCs. For each donor, CD4 naive and CD4 memory were each run on three plates, CD8 naive on two plates, and CD8 memory on one plate. Broader findings and caveats from the paper: Larger estimated clonotype richness was generally found for naive subsets than for memory subsets. The small number of donors limited the genetic and exposure-history diversity represented. Only blood was sampled, and tissue TCR repertoires likely differ from those in blood. Pairwise subsampling indicated that sequencing depth was expected to affect the degree of clonotype sharing among donors. Compared with non-shared clonotypes, the clonotypes found in all four sorted-subset donors had higher generation probabilities. Roughly 5.2% of naive CD4, 3.5% of naive CD8, 2% to 2.5% of memory CD4, and 0.4% of memory CD8 clonotypes were shared across a few donors. Incomplete sequencing was indicated by rarefaction of sorted-subset datasets, despite the large sequencing depth.

The donors were healthy, HIV-negative adults who had no recently reported acute infections or vaccinations. Every donor was a Caucasian adult living in Nashville, Tennessee, USA. CD4+ T cells were enriched by magnetic negative selection, after which naive cells were positively selected on CD45RA and the negative fraction was taken as the memory subset. After blood collection by leukapheresis, PBMCs were isolated using Ficoll-Histopaque density gradient centrifugation and then cryopreserved in the vapor phase of liquid nitrogen. Analytical flow cytometry was used to check the purity and quantity of each magnetically sorted T cell population. From each sorted fraction, genomic DNA was isolated and quantified by UV absorbance on a Nanodrop 2000c. The sequencing sample was made of naive CD4+ T cells sorted from blood. In light of the paper, this sample's cell subset or site label describes: CD45RA+ positively selected. The clonotype originates from a man aged 25 to 40 in good health.

The CDR3: CASSQRQYYGYTF. Here is the DNA: TGTGCCAGCAGCCAACGACAGTACTATGGCTACACCTTC. The chain uses TRBV7-9 and TRBJ1-2; TRBD1 might be the D gene, on 5 matching bases. For CDR1 and CDR2, the germline V gene (reference sequence) lists SEHNR and FQNEAQ. V is reduced by 5 bases and J by 3 bases, leaving a spacing of 10 bases between them. From cysteine to phenylalanine, the CDR3 is 13 amino acids long. Left in the record is the CDR3 DNA by itself, 39 bases read in frame from the first base.